Each of the 19 T cell receptor beta chains below was sequenced from the same sample in a study of shared clonotypes between healthy human individuals. Method: immunoSEQ multiplex PCR; TCRdb's copy keeps in-frame clones and lacks some. Of roughly 2.4 million clones detected, approximately 94% appear once; the ten largest clones hold approximately 0.13%. Sequencing was performed on naive CD4+ T cells sorted from blood. This sample's subset: CD45RA+ positively selected. Receptor source: a man between 18 and 35 years old in good health.

The rearrangement uses TRBV19 and TRBJ1-2; weak D call: TRBD1 (6 bases). From germline, CDR1 is LNHDA and CDR2 SQIVND (reference sequence). Deletions cut 5 bases from V and 7 bases from J, with 11 bases between. The CDR3 extends over 12 amino acids. In nucleotides, the CDR3 is TGTGCCAGTAGTTTAGGGGGGGCTGGCTACACCTTC. Encoded protein: CASSLGGAGYTF.

J is TRBJ1-2 and V is TRBV11-2, with 7 positions matching TRBD1. V gave up 0 bases and J gave up 7 bases; unmatched junction bases: 5. This CDR3 is built from 14 residues. Germline values: CDR1 SGHAT, CDR2 FQNNGV. The CDR3 DNA is TGTGCCAGCAGCTTAGATCTAGGGGGCGCTGGCTACACCTTC. This codes for CASSLDLGGAGYTF.

CDR3: CASSLQSRATYNEQFF. The DNA of the CDR3 is TGTGCCAGCAGTTTACAATCCAGGGCCACCTACAATGAGCAGTTCTTC. The gene calls are TRBV27 and TRBJ2-1, with a possible D match to TRBD1 (5 bases). The length of the CDR3 is 16 residues. The germline V gene encodes CDR1 MNHEY and CDR2 SMNVEV (reference sequence). Trimming shortened V by 2 bases and J by 2 bases, and 13 bases separated the two germline ends.

Remarks on this clone: This same CDR3 is encoded by further DNA sequences in the sample. The V and J genes are TRBV9 and TRBJ1-6; D call uncertain. The V gene lost 0 bases and the J gene lost 0 bases, with 7 bases spanning the gap. The germline V gene has CDR1 SGDLS and CDR2 YYNGEE. This CDR3 comprises 16 residues. CDR3 loop: CASSVEPSSYNSPLHF. CDR3 bases: TGTGCCAGCAGCGTAGAACCGAGCTCCTATAATTCACCCCTCCACTTT. Full variable domain (rest looked up from reference TRBV9 and TRBJ1-6): DSGVTQTPKHLITATGQRVTLRCSPRSGDLSVYWYQQSLDQGLQFLIQYYNGEERAKGNILERFSAQQFPDLHSELNLSSLELGDSALYFCASSVEPSSYNSPLHFGNGTRLTVT.

The chain uses TRBV5-8 and TRBJ1-2; 7 bases are shared with TRBD1. Germline CDR1 reads SGHTS; CDR2 reads YDEGEE. After removal of 4 bases from V and 5 bases from J, the junction contained 5 bases not matched to a gene. CDR3 length: 13 residues. Here the CDR3 reads CASSLDREYGYTF. Here the CDR3 DNA reads TGTGCCAGCAGCCTCGACAGGGAGTATGGCTACACCTTC.

The V gene is TRBV18, the J gene TRBJ2-2; D gene uncertain. The V gene's germline CDR1 is KGHSH and CDR2 LQKENI. The CDR3 is made up of 15 amino acids. Trimming took 0 bases from V and 0 from J, leaving 5 bases between them. As DNA, the CDR3 is TGTGCCAGCTCACCACCGCCCGCGAACACCGGGGAGCTGTTTTTT. Translating gives CASSPPPANTGELFF.

The gene calls are TRBV2 and TRBJ1-6, with 7 bases fitting TRBD1. CDR1 and CDR2 from the germline V gene are SNHLY and FYNNEI. Trimming at V came to 6 bases and at J to 11 bases, leaving 13 bases not matched to a gene. This CDR3 is built from 15 residues. The CDR3 DNA reads TGTGCCAGCAGAAACCCACAGGGGAATATGGCACCCCTCCACTTT. Encoded protein: CASRNPQGNMAPLHF. Based on the CDR3 plus reference TRBV2 and TRBJ1-6, the full variable domain is EPEVTQTPSHQVTQMGQEVILRCVPISNHLYFYWYRQILGQKVEFLVSFYNNEISEKSEIFDDQFSVERPDGSNFTLKIRSTKLEDSAMYFCASRNPQGNMAPLHFGNGTRLTVT.

The V gene is TRBV6-6, the J gene TRBJ2-3; D could derive from TRBD1 or TRBD2 (5 bases each). Germline V gene data show CDR1 as MNHNY and CDR2 as SVGAGI (reference sequence). Trimming took 0 bases from V and 6 from J, leaving 10 bases between them. CDR3 length equals 14 residues. The CDR3 reads CASSYSGETDTQYF. The CDR3 DNA is TGTGCCAGCAGTTACTCGGGGGAGACCGATACGCAGTATTTT.

J is TRBJ2-5 and V is TRBV28; D remains ambiguous. CDR3 length: 14 amino acids. Germline V gene lookup returns CDR1 MDHEN and CDR2 SYDVKM. Trimming took 8 bases from V and 5 from J, leaving 18 bases between them. DNA of the CDR3: TGTGCCAGCTTTCCTGAAGGCCGTAGGGAGACCCAGTACTTC. Translated, it gives CASFPEGRRETQYF.

V is TRBV6-5 and J is TRBJ2-7; 8 nucleotides match TRBD2. The CDR3 consists of 13 residues. Per the germline V gene, CDR1 is MNHEY and CDR2 is SVGAGI. The J segment lost 2 bases and the V segment lost 6 bases, leaving 3 bases of the junction unmatched. This chain's CDR3 is CASRSGGPYEQYF. In DNA form, the CDR3 reads TGTGCCAGCAGGAGCGGGGGCCCCTACGAGCAGTACTTC.

J is TRBJ1-6 and V is TRBV7-8, with D hard to call. This CDR3 is 15 amino acids long. The germline V and J ends were trimmed by 1 base and 5 bases, with 9 bases remaining between them. Germline lookup yields CDR1 SGHVS and CDR2 FQNEAQ. The CDR3 spells CASSLDEYDNSPLHF. The CDR3, as DNA: TGTGCCAGCAGCTTAGATGAGTATGATAATTCACCCCTCCACTTT.

This chain joins TRBV4-3 and TRBJ2-2, with TRBD2 identical over 11 bases. V dropped 3 bases and J dropped 1; count of bases not matched to a gene: 16. From germline, CDR1 is LGHNA and CDR2 YSLEER. This CDR3 region has 21 residues. CDR3 in amino acids: CASSHRIAGGSFKMNTGELFF. The CDR3, as DNA: TGCGCCAGCAGCCATCGGATAGCGGGAGGGTCCTTCAAGATGAACACCGGGGAGCTGTTTTTT.

The V and J genes are TRBV2 and TRBJ2-5; D may correspond to TRBD1 or TRBD2 (6 bases each). The germline V and J ends were trimmed by 7 bases and 3 bases, with 12 bases remaining between them. The CDR3 consists of 13 residues. CDR1 and CDR2 (germline): SNHLY, FYNNEI. The CDR3 here is CASIEGGKETQYF. The CDR3 DNA sequence: TGTGCCAGCATCGAAGGGGGGAAAGAGACCCAGTACTTC.

The rearrangement joins TRBV6-6 to TRBJ2-7; D is undetermined. The germline V and J ends were trimmed by 2 bases and 7 bases, with 12 bases remaining between them. Germline values: CDR1 MNHNY, CDR2 SVGAGI (reference sequence). CDR3 length equals 13 residues. This CDR3 reads CASSYTSVGEQYF. The CDR3 region has the DNA TGTGCCAGCAGTTACACCTCCGTGGGTGAGCAGTACTTC.

The chain has TRBV14 and TRBJ1-2, with TRBD1 identical over 9 bases. CDR3 size: 17 residues. Germline CDR1 reads SGHDN; CDR2 reads FVKESK. V lost 4 bases to trimming and J lost 8 bases; unmatched junction nucleotides: 17. The CDR3: CASSPNKGSGQGYGYTF. The CDR3 bases are TGTGCCAGCAGCCCGAATAAGGGATCGGGACAGGGATACGGCTACACCTTC.

This chain joins TRBV5-8 and TRBJ1-1; 8 nucleotides line up with TRBD1. The germline V gene has CDR1 SGHTS and CDR2 YDEGEE. This CDR3 has 15 residues. With 0 bases clipped from V and 7 bases from J, the junction kept 8 bases outside the gene matches. CDR3 sequence: CASSLGTGNFGEAFF. CDR3 nucleotides: TGTGCCAGCAGCTTGGGGACAGGGAATTTTGGTGAAGCTTTCTTT.

The chain is built from TRBV11-2 and TRBJ2-4, with 11 bases lining up with TRBD2. Trimming at V came to 5 bases and at J to 8 bases, leaving 8 bases not matched to a gene. The length of the CDR3 is 15 residues. Looked up from germline, CDR1 is SGHAT and CDR2 is FQNNGV. The CDR3 loop reads CASSVTSGSADIQYF. DNA for the CDR3: TGTGCCAGCAGCGTCACTAGCGGGAGTGCGGACATTCAGTACTTC.

The chain employs TRBV2 and TRBJ1-5; tentative D call: TRBD1 (5 bases). Germline V gene lookup returns CDR1 SNHLY and CDR2 FYNNEI. Deletions cut 3 bases from V and 6 bases from J, with 15 bases between. This CDR3 is 15 amino acids long. The CDR3 DNA reads as TGTGCCAGCAGTGATGGGGGGACTCCAGGTCAGCCCCAGCATTTT. Amino acid sequence: CASSDGGTPGQPQHF.

This clone was observed a single time. This chain uses TRBV7-9 with TRBJ1-2, with D perhaps TRBD1 (5 bases). This CDR3 is built from 13 residues. The ends were cut back, 3 bases at V and 5 bases at J, with 10 bases in the middle. Per germline, CDR1 SEHNR and CDR2 FQNEAQ (reference sequence). CDR3 residues: CASSFPGGYGYTF. The CDR3, as DNA: TGTGCCAGCAGCTTCCCCGGGGGATATGGCTACACCTTC.